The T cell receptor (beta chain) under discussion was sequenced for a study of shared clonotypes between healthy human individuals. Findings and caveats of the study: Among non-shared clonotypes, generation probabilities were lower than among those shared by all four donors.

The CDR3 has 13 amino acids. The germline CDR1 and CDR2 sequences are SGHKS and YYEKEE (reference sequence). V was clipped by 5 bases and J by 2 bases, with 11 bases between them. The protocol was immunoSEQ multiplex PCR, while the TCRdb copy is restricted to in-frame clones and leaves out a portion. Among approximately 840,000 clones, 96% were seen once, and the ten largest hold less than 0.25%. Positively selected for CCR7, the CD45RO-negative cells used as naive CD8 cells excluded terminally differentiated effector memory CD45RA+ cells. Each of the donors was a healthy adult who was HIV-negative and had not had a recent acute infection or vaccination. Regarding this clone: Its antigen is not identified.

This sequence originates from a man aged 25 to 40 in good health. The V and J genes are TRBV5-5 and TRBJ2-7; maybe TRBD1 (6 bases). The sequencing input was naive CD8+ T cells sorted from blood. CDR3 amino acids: CASSYGTTYEQYF. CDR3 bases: TGTGCCAGCAGTTACGGGACAACCTACGAGCAGTACTTC.